This T cell receptor (beta chain) was sequenced for a study of blood T cell dynamics during melanoma immunotherapy. Findings and limits, study-wide: PBMC repertoires of eventual disease-control patients split at W3 into clonality or diversity gains.

Per germline, CDR1 ENHRY and CDR2 SYGVKD. The CDR3 covers 13 residues. Trimming shortened V by 0 bases and J by 14 bases, and 11 bases separated the two germline ends. The time point is: week 3, after first cycle of checkpoint inhibitor. Disease control meant complete response, partial response or stable disease at 12 weeks. This clone was recorded only once. Its antigen remains unknown. A fixed DNA input of 350 ng was used per bulk PBMC sample. The protocol was immunoSEQ multiplex PCR, while the TCRdb copy is restricted to in-frame clones and leaves out a portion. The sample carries 7,000 to 10,000 clones, around 83% recorded once.

The sequencing used blood, collected from a patient treated with checkpoint blockade. V gene TRBV10-3 combines with J gene TRBJ1-6; D gene uncertain. The TCR sequence derives from a human donor with melanoma. CDR3 sequence: CAISESTAPALHF. Written as DNA, the CDR3 is TGTGCCATCAGTGAGTCGACGGCCCCGGCCCTCCACTTT.